This entry is about one T cell receptor beta chain. The clone's antigen remains unknown. No per-base quality is available; no much larger clone lies one base away. This sample was included in a study of control samples from healthy donors and cancer patients (dated by TCRdb to 2019 to 2021). Receptor amplification or capture employed the immunoSEQ multiplex PCR assay. Not all clones reach the TCRdb copy of this immuneACCESS table, which keeps in-frame sequences only. Checked studies attribute under half of the gap to unresolved V genes and leave the rest unexplained. In all, the sample holds around 150,000 clones, and nearly 96% of those were seen once. The ten largest clones take up 1% of the sample. The specimen was blood. The receptor was derived from a woman aged 25 to 39 in good health.

Read as DNA, the sequence is TGTGCCAGCAGCCCAACGGGGGAGTTATATGGCTACACCTTC. It codes for CASSPTGELYGYTF. The chain was built from TRBV7-9 and TRBJ1-2; TRBD1 is possibly the D segment (5 matching bases). V is cut by 5 bases and J by 5 bases, and the space between the germline ends is 15 bases. Including the terminal cysteine and phenylalanine, the CDR3 comprises 14 residues. CDR3 DNA is the only sequence kept; it has 42 bases, read in frame from the first base. CDR1 and CDR2 were assigned from the germline V gene (reference sequence) as SEHNR and FQNEAQ. Outside the CDR3, residues come from the reference TRBV7-9 and TRBJ1-2 proteins, so the full variable domain is: DTGVSQNPRHKITKRGQNVTFRCDPISEHNRLYWYRQTLGQGPEFLTYFQNEAQLEKSRLLSDRFSAERPKGSFSTLEIQRTEQGDSAMYLCASSPTGELYGYTFGSGTRLTVV.